Below, 32 T cell receptor beta chains from the same sample are listed, as sequenced in a study of blood T cell repertoires in COVID-19. Generated by immunoSEQ multiplex PCR, the TCRdb table keeps only in-frame clones and is missing some. The sample lists over 150,000 clones, approximately 85% occurring once. The sample consisted of peripheral blood. These receptors came from a man aged 55 to 70 with COVID-19, enrolled during active disease.

The chain employs TRBV18 and TRBJ2-5, with a possible D match to TRBD1 (5 bases). Germline loops: CDR1 KGHSH, CDR2 LQKENI. Between the trimmed V and J ends, which lost 3 bases and 5 bases, there was a span of 16 bases. The CDR3 extends over 15 amino acids. Here the CDR3 reads CASSPFQGKGETQYF. As DNA, the CDR3 is TGTGCCAGCTCACCCTTCCAGGGAAAGGGGGAGACCCAGTACTTC. Variable domain in full (rest from reference TRBV18 and TRBJ2-5): NAGVMQNPRHLVRRRGQEARLRCSPMKGHSHVYWYRQLPEEGLKFMVYLQKENIIDESGMPKERFSAEFPKEGPSILRIQQVVRGDSAAYFCASSPFQGKGETQYFGPGTRLLVL.

The rearrangement joins TRBV28 to TRBJ2-2; TRBD2 agrees at 10 bases. CDR3 size: 15 residues. The trim removed 5 bases at V and 5 bases at J, leaving 5 bases unmatched. Germline V gene sequence: CDR1 MDHEN, CDR2 SYDVKM. The CDR3 here is CASSSSGGKTGELFF. CDR3 nucleotides: TGTGCCAGCAGTAGTAGCGGGGGGAAAACCGGGGAGCTGTTTTTT.

The chain is built from TRBV3-1 (or the pseudogene TRBV3-2) and TRBJ2-1; 7 bases are shared with TRBD2. Per the germline V gene, CDR1 is LGHDT and CDR2 is YNNKEL (reference sequence). CDR3 length: 16 residues. V was clipped by 3 bases and J by 7 bases; unmatched bases: 12. DNA for the CDR3: TGTGCCAGCAGCCACCGAGATAGGCGGGGAGGGAATGAGCAGTTCTTC. This encodes CASSHRDRRGGNEQFF.

This chain links TRBV3-1 (or the pseudogene TRBV3-2) with TRBJ1-6, with D unresolved. The V end was cut by 2 bases, the J end by 7 bases, with 9 bases between. This CDR3 has 14 amino acids. Germline V gives CDR1 LGHDT, CDR2 YNNKEL (reference sequence). The CDR3 bases are TGTGCCAGCAGCCAACGGGATTCAAATTCACCCCTCCACTTT. It is translated as CASSQRDSNSPLHF.

The rearrangement links TRBV7-2 to TRBJ1-2; 7 bases map to TRBD1. The CDR3 has 13 residues. Germline V gene data show CDR1 as SGHTA and CDR2 as FQGNSA. Trimming at V came to 8 bases and at J to 2 bases, leaving 5 bases not matched to a gene. The CDR3 region has the DNA TGTGCCAGCGCACAGGGGCGGAACTATGGCTACACCTTC. Translated, it gives CASAQGRNYGYTF.

This chain uses TRBV28 with TRBJ1-1; unclear D gene. Germline V gives CDR1 MDHEN, CDR2 SYDVKM. CDR3 size: 12 residues. Trimming shortened V by 3 bases and J by 5 bases, and 7 bases separated the two germline ends. This chain's CDR3 is CASSFRGTEAFF. The CDR3 DNA sequence: TGTGCCAGCAGTTTCCGAGGGACTGAAGCTTTCTTT.

This rearrangement joins TRBV27 to TRBJ2-3, with TRBD2 identical over 9 bases. CDR1 and CDR2 from the germline V gene are MNHEY and SMNVEV (reference sequence). The J segment lost 4 bases and the V segment lost 2 bases, leaving 4 bases of the junction unmatched. The CDR3 length is 15 residues. The CDR3 loop reads CASSLGGRAPDTQYF. The CDR3 DNA follows: TGTGCCAGCAGTTTAGGCGGGAGGGCCCCAGATACGCAGTATTTT.

V gene TRBV5-4 combines with J gene TRBJ2-1; TRBD1 might be the D (6 bases). The CDR3 has 15 amino acids. Deletions cut 5 bases from V and 3 bases from J, with 15 bases between. Germline V gene data show CDR1 as SGHNT and CDR2 as YYREEE (reference sequence). CDR3 DNA: TGTGCCAGCAGTTCACAGGGTGGTATCTACAATGAGCAGTTCTTC. Amino acids: CASSSQGGIYNEQFF.

The chain joins TRBV24-1 to TRBJ2-2, with 11 bases aligning to TRBD2. Germline V gene sequence: CDR1 KGHDR, CDR2 SFDVKD. After removal of 10 bases from V and 2 bases from J, the junction contained 17 bases not matched to a gene. The CDR3 loop spans 19 amino acids. The CDR3 DNA reads TGTGCCACGAGCCCCCCGGGACTAGCGGACACCCTTAACACCGGGGAGCTGTTTTTT. This codes for CATSPPGLADTLNTGELFF.

The chain recombines TRBV19 with TRBJ1-3, with D possibly matching TRBD1 (5 bases). Trimming cost V 9 bases and J 2 bases, with 14 bases left between them. CDR1 LNHDA and CDR2 SQIVND come from the germline V gene (reference sequence). The CDR3 runs to 14 residues. CDR3 in amino acids: CASSVKGAGNTIYF. The CDR3 DNA reads as TGTGCCAGCTCCGTAAAAGGGGCTGGAAACACCATATATTTT. Combining the CDR3 with reference TRBV19 and TRBJ1-3 gives the whole variable domain DGGITQSPKYLFRKEGQNVTLSCEQNLNHDAMYWYRQDPGQGLRLIYYSQIVNDFQKGDIAEGYSVSREKKESFPLTVTSAQKNPTAFYLCASSVKGAGNTIYFGEGSWLTVV.

The rearrangement uses TRBV7-9 and TRBJ2-3, with D tentatively TRBD2 (5 bases). There are 18 residues in the CDR3. Germline lookup yields CDR1 SEHNR and CDR2 FQNEAQ (reference sequence). V was clipped by 3 bases and J by 2 bases, with 21 bases between them. The CDR3, as DNA: TGTGCCAGCAGCTTCGATGGGTTCGGAGGCAGGACCACAGATACGCAGTATTTT. This gives the protein CASSFDGFGGRTTDTQYF.

The chain combines TRBV5-1 with TRBJ2-3, with D possibly being TRBD1 (6 bases). From germline, CDR1 is SGHRS and CDR2 YFSETQ. The V end was cut by 1 base, the J end by 3 bases, with 9 bases between. This CDR3 region has 14 residues. CDR3 protein: CASSLWGLTDTQYF. The CDR3, as DNA: TGCGCCAGCAGCTTGTGGGGGCTGACAGATACGCAGTATTTT.

The chain recombines TRBV19 with TRBJ2-7; tentative D call: TRBD1 (6 bases). Germline CDR1 and CDR2: LNHDA and SQIVND (reference sequence). V lost 2 bases to trimming and J lost 6 bases, with 14 bases between them. The CDR3 covers 14 residues. The CDR3 DNA reads TGTGCCAGTAGTATATCTGGGGGCGTTGGCGAGCAGTACTTC. This sequence encodes CASSISGGVGEQYF.

The chain uses TRBV28 and TRBJ1-2; 7 nucleotides agree with TRBD1. Trimming removed 6 bases from V and 7 bases from J; junction bases left unmatched: 11. The germline gives CDR1 MDHEN, CDR2 SYDVKM. The CDR3 is made up of 14 amino acids. This CDR3 is CASRTGEIVGGYTF. In nucleotides, the CDR3 is TGTGCCAGCAGAACAGGGGAAATTGTCGGTGGCTACACCTTC.

This chain joins TRBV3-1 (or the pseudogene TRBV3-2) and TRBJ1-2; TRBD1 matches at 7 bases. Looked up from germline, CDR1 is LGHDT and CDR2 is YNNKEL (reference sequence). The CDR3 covers 13 residues. With 0 bases clipped from V and 8 bases from J, the junction kept 3 bases outside the gene matches. The CDR3 DNA is TGTGCCAGCAGCCAAGATCAAGGGGGCGGCTACACCTTC. It specifies CASSQDQGGGYTF.

Written as DNA, the CDR3 is TGTGCCAGCAGTTTATACCAGGGGGCCACTGGAAACACCATATATTTT. Its protein is CASSLYQGATGNTIYF. The chain employs TRBV28 and TRBJ1-3; 8 bases match TRBD1. This CDR3 is built from 16 residues. The germline V gene has CDR1 MDHEN and CDR2 SYDVKM. V dropped 1 base and J dropped 2; count of bases not matched to a gene: 4.

V is TRBV19 and J is TRBJ1-5; D gene unclear. The CDR3 consists of 15 residues. Trimming took off 4 bases at V and 4 bases at J, with 14 bases between the two ends. CDR1 LNHDA and CDR2 SQIVND come from the germline V gene (reference sequence). In nucleotides, the CDR3 is TGTGCCAGTAGTACGGTGCACCAAGCGAATCAGCCCCAGCATTTT. Its translation: CASSTVHQANQPQHF.

This sequence joins TRBV19 and TRBJ2-1; D may be TRBD2 (6 bases). The CDR3 spans 17 residues. Germline-derived CDR1 and CDR2 are LNHDA and SQIVND (reference sequence). The V and J ends lost 5 bases and 3 bases respectively, with 20 bases between them. DNA of the CDR3: TGTGCCAGTAGTCTGGGGACTCCCGCTGGCGGCTACAATGAGCAGTTCTTC. It encodes CASSLGTPAGGYNEQFF.

CDR3 amino acids: CASSPTGVNTGELFF. The DNA of the CDR3 is TGTGCCAGCTCACCTACAGGGGTGAACACCGGGGAGCTGTTTTTT. The chain is built from TRBV18 and TRBJ2-2, with 7 bases aligning to TRBD1. Germline V lookup: CDR1 KGHSH, CDR2 LQKENI. Trimming at V came to 3 bases and at J to 1 base, leaving 2 bases not matched to a gene. The CDR3 has 15 amino acids.

This clone turned up a few times. The chain links TRBV9 to TRBJ1-3; D ambiguous. With 0 bases removed from V and 0 bases from J, the gap between germline ends came to 13 bases. Germline V gene sequence: CDR1 SGDLS, CDR2 YYNGEE. CDR3 length: 17 residues. The CDR3 sequence is CASSVGHDTASGNTIYF. DNA for the CDR3: TGTGCCAGCAGCGTAGGTCACGACACGGCCTCTGGAAACACCATATATTTT.

A single count supports this clone. This chain links TRBV10-3 with TRBJ1-1, with D maybe TRBD1 (6 bases). Germline V gene lookup returns CDR1 ENHRY and CDR2 SYGVKD. With 0 bases removed from V and 5 bases from J, the gap between germline ends came to 10 bases. The CDR3 covers 14 residues. The CDR3 DNA is TGTGCCATCAGTGAGTCCGGACAGAGGACTGAAGCTTTCTTT. It encodes CAISESGQRTEAFF.

This sequence joins TRBV29-1 and TRBJ2-3; 8 bases line up with TRBD1. Germline CDR1 SQVTM, CDR2 ANQGSEA. The CDR3 runs to 13 residues. V was pared by 6 bases and J by 2 bases, with 4 bases of the junction left unmatched. DNA for the CDR3: TGCAGCGTGAGACAGGGGAACACAGATACGCAGTATTTT. It codes for CSVRQGNTDTQYF.

The chain couples TRBV9 to TRBJ2-7; TRBD1 agrees at 9 bases. The CDR3 runs to 15 residues. CDR1 and CDR2 (germline): SGDLS, YYNGEE. Trimming removed 3 bases from V and 1 base from J; junction bases left unmatched: 5. The CDR3 region has the DNA TGTGCCAGCAGCGGGTCCGGGACAGGGTCCTACGAGCAGTACTTC. Amino acids: CASSGSGTGSYEQYF.

This clone has just a few counts. The chain employs TRBV6-5 and TRBJ2-7; the D gene is possibly TRBD1 (5 bases). Trimming shortened V by 6 bases and J by 2 bases, and 14 bases separated the two germline ends. CDR3 length equals 14 residues. Germline CDR1 reads MNHEY; CDR2 reads SVGAGI. The CDR3 DNA follows: TGTGCCAGCAGCAAACCAGGGTTGCCCTACGAGCAGTACTTC. It yields the protein CASSKPGLPYEQYF.

The V and J genes are TRBV2 and TRBJ1-5; D is undetermined. The germline V gene has CDR1 SNHLY and CDR2 FYNNEI. Trimming stripped 4 bases from V and 1 base from J, with 8 bases between. The CDR3 sequence is 14 residues long. The CDR3 spells CASSGRLSNQPQHF. The DNA of the CDR3 is TGTGCCAGCAGTGGCAGGCTAAGCAATCAGCCCCAGCATTTT.

The chain combines TRBV6-5 with TRBJ1-4, with D unclear. Trimming stripped 7 bases from V and 7 bases from J, with 13 bases between. The CDR3 totals 13 residues. From germline, CDR1 is MNHEY and CDR2 SVGAGI. Written as DNA, the CDR3 is TGTGCCAGCATCCACTCTCTTAGTGAAAAACTGTTTTTT. Encoded protein: CASIHSLSEKLFF.

V and J are TRBV11-2 and TRBJ1-4, with TRBD1 as a possible D gene (6 bases). The V gene's germline CDR1 is SGHAT and CDR2 FQNNGV. The CDR3 has 18 amino acids. Trimming left V 5 bases short and J 2 bases short, with 21 bases between. DNA of the CDR3: TGTGCCAGCAGCGCCCCGGGACGCAGGGGCGCTACTAATGAAAAACTGTTTTTT. Its translation: CASSAPGRRGATNEKLFF.

The V and J genes are TRBV7-3 and TRBJ2-1; TRBD1 aligns across 10 bases. Looked up from germline, CDR1 is SGHTA and CDR2 is FQGTGA. The length of the CDR3 is 15 residues. With V trimmed by 4 bases and J by 10 bases, 10 bases remained unmatched. The CDR3 region has the DNA TGTGCCAGCAGCTCCGGGACAGGGGTTTTGACGGAGCAGTTCTTC. As protein: CASSSGTGVLTEQFF.

The chain has TRBV3-1 (or the pseudogene TRBV3-2) and TRBJ1-5; 8 positions agree with TRBD1. The germline gives CDR1 LGHDT, CDR2 YNNKEL (reference sequence). The V and J ends lost 3 bases and 3 bases, in that order; junction bases with no gene match: 1. The CDR3 runs to 14 residues. The CDR3 region is CASSQGQANQPQHF. The CDR3 DNA reads as TGTGCCAGCAGCCAGGGACAGGCCAATCAGCCCCAGCATTTT.

The chain recombines TRBV19 with TRBJ2-3; 7 bases line up with TRBD2. V gave up 5 bases and J gave up 0 bases; unmatched junction bases: 5. Germline V gives CDR1 LNHDA, CDR2 SQIVND (reference sequence). There are 15 residues in the CDR3. Written as DNA, the CDR3 is TGTGCCAGTAGTCAGCCGCGGGGGAGCACAGATACGCAGTATTTT. This translates into CASSQPRGSTDTQYF.

The rearrangement joins TRBV12-3 or TRBV12-4 to TRBJ1-5; 7 positions agree with TRBD1. This CDR3 region has 13 residues. Losses at the gene ends were 6 bases for V and 7 bases for J; bases not matched to a gene: 6. For the CDR3, the DNA is TGTGCCAGCAGCCAAACAGGGGTACAGCCCCAGCATTTT. It codes for CASSQTGVQPQHF.

The chain recombines TRBV6-1 with TRBJ2-7; TRBD2 might be the D (6 bases). The V gene lost 0 bases and the J gene lost 3 bases, with 9 bases spanning the gap. Germline lookup yields CDR1 MNHNS and CDR2 SASEGT. The CDR3 runs 14 residues. The CDR3 here is CASSEAWTNYEQYF. In DNA form, the CDR3 reads TGTGCCAGCAGTGAAGCCTGGACTAACTACGAGCAGTACTTC.